The clone carrying this TCR beta chain was detected a few times. The antigen remains undetermined. The data derive from a study of Graves' ophthalmopathy and Graves' hyperthyroidism. Study outcomes and limitations: Blood was where most expanded thyroid clonotypes above 0.001 frequency also turned up.

Diagnosis used clinical symptoms, serum thyroxine, TRAb, thyroid ultrasound and orbital computed tomography. Investigators amplified TCR beta CDR3 regions from RNA transcripts. After a first-round RT-PCR with HTBI primers, a second-round multiplex PCR was run. In TCRdb, the multiplex PCR reads were re-called with MiXCR into one record per CDR3 protein. Counted here are 650,000 to 800,000 distinct CDR3 sequences, about 41% occurring once; the ten biggest clones make up more than 2.5%. Per the germline V gene, CDR1 is MNHEY and CDR2 is SVGAGI. The CDR3 is 15 amino acids. Trimming pared 2 bases from V and 4 bases from J, leaving 12 bases between.

The TCR originated in an adult man with Graves' ophthalmopathy. Sequencing was performed on peripheral blood. J is TRBJ1-3 and V is TRBV6-5; D gene unclear. The CDR3: CASSYTEYPGNTIYF. CDR3 nucleotides: TGTGCCAGCAGTTACACAGAATATCCGGGAAACACCATATATTTT.